These 29 T cell receptor beta chains were all obtained from the same sample, sequenced in a study of T cell responses to AZD1222 COVID-19 vaccine. Some clones are missing from TCRdb's copy, which holds only in-frame ones; the method was immunoSEQ multiplex PCR. The data hold 90,000 to 120,000 clones, with nearly 90% observed a single time. The starting material was peripheral blood, obtained 28 days after the second AZD1222 dose. The receptor set was obtained from an adult who received the AZD1222 COVID-19 vaccine.

This clone was seen just once. V usage is TRBV19 and J usage is TRBJ2-7, with D perhaps TRBD1 (5 bases). Germline V gives CDR1 LNHDA, CDR2 SQIVND (reference sequence). Between the trimmed V and J ends, which lost 6 bases and 2 bases, there was a span of 23 bases. The CDR3 has 17 amino acids. CDR3 amino acids: CASSRYGASPVPYEQYF. The CDR3 nucleotides read TGTGCCAGTAGCCGATATGGGGCGTCTCCGGTCCCCTACGAGCAGTACTTC.

This clone occurred a few times. This chain links TRBV24-1 with TRBJ2-7; D is undetermined. The CDR3 has 14 amino acids. Germline CDR1 and CDR2: KGHDR and SFDVKD. V dropped 5 bases and J dropped 3 bases, with 13 bases sitting between them. The CDR3 is CATSGSRDDYEQYF. The DNA for the CDR3 is TGTGCCACCAGTGGTTCCAGAGACGACTACGAGCAGTACTTC.

The chain carries TRBV2 and TRBJ2-5; 7 bases align to TRBD1. This CDR3 region has 13 residues. Germline loops: CDR1 SNHLY, CDR2 FYNNEI. V lost 6 bases, J lost 5 bases, and 6 bases stayed unmatched. Here the CDR3 DNA reads TGTGCCAGCAGGGAGAAGACAGGGGAGACCCAGTACTTC. This encodes CASREKTGETQYF.

The chain is built from TRBV10-3 and TRBJ1-2; 12 nucleotides agree with TRBD1. V shed 10 bases, J shed 8 bases, and the junction held 8 bases outside the gene matches. There are 13 residues in the CDR3. The germline V gene encodes CDR1 ENHRY and CDR2 SYGVKD. CDR3 sequence (DNA): TGTGCCACCGAGGGACAGGGGGCAAACGGCTACACCTTC. Translated: CATEGQGANGYTF.

As DNA, the CDR3 is TGTGCCAGCAGCTGGGACAGCTATAATTCACCCCTCCACTTT. This codes for CASSWDSYNSPLHF. This chain uses TRBV7-9 with TRBJ1-6; 7 nucleotides agree with TRBD1. In germline, CDR1 is SEHNR, CDR2 FQNEAQ (reference sequence). This CDR3 region has 14 residues. J lost 3 bases, V lost 4 bases, and 0 bases had no gene match.

The chain is built from TRBV25-1 and TRBJ1-6; 8 nucleotides align to TRBD1. V lost 4 bases, J lost 7 bases, and 3 bases stayed unmatched. The CDR3 is 14 amino acids. Germline loops: CDR1 MGHDK, CDR2 SYGVNS. CDR3 nucleotide sequence: TGTGCCAGCAGTGGGGGGACAGGAAATTCACCCCTCCACTTT. Amino acids: CASSGGTGNSPLHF.

This chain joins TRBV3-1 (or the pseudogene TRBV3-2) and TRBJ2-5; D is unresolved. Germline assignment: CDR1 LGHDT and CDR2 YNNKEL (reference sequence). V lost 1 base and J 4 bases, leaving 10 bases between the germline ends. CDR3 length: 14 residues. CDR3 residues: CASSQANEGETQYF. The CDR3 DNA sequence: TGTGCCAGCAGCCAAGCTAACGAAGGAGAGACCCAGTACTTC.

The chain is built from TRBV19 and TRBJ1-3; D gene ambiguous. Germline V gene lookup returns CDR1 LNHDA and CDR2 SQIVND (reference sequence). The CDR3 length is 14 residues. With 6 bases removed from V and 0 bases from J, the gap between germline ends came to 9 bases. CDR3 in amino acids: CASRSASSGNTIYF. As DNA, the CDR3 is TGTGCCAGTAGGTCGGCGAGCTCTGGAAACACCATATATTTT. Together with reference TRBV19 and TRBJ1-3, the CDR3 gives the full variable domain: DGGITQSPKYLFRKEGQNVTLSCEQNLNHDAMYWYRQDPGQGLRLIYYSQIVNDFQKGDIAEGYSVSREKKESFPLTVTSAQKNPTAFYLCASRSASSGNTIYFGEGSWLTVV.

V and J are TRBV5-4 and TRBJ1-3; D is perhaps TRBD1 (5 bases). This CDR3 region has 14 residues. V lost 1 base and J lost 4, with 9 bases in between. Germline V gene lookup returns CDR1 SGHNT and CDR2 YYREEE (reference sequence). CDR3 protein: CASSLIGDGNTIYF. CDR3 sequence (DNA): TGTGCCAGCAGCTTGATAGGGGACGGAAACACCATATATTTT.

The chain employs TRBV4-3 and TRBJ2-7; D may match TRBD1 or TRBD2 (5 bases each). Trimming took 4 bases from V and 2 from J, leaving 15 bases between them. CDR1 is LGHNA and CDR2 is YSLEER in the germline V gene. The CDR3 has 15 residues. The CDR3 loop reads CASSPDRDGAYEQYF. DNA of the CDR3: TGCGCCAGCAGCCCAGACCGGGACGGAGCCTACGAGCAGTACTTC.

The chain has TRBV7-3 and TRBJ2-3; D might be TRBD1 or TRBD2, each matching 6 bases. The CDR3 loop spans 16 amino acids. The ends were cut back, 0 bases at V and 4 bases at J, with 14 bases in the middle. Germline V gene data show CDR1 as SGHTA and CDR2 as FQGTGA. The CDR3 DNA follows: TGTGCCAGCAGCTTAACAGGGACGGGGGCCGCAGATACGCAGTATTTT. It specifies CASSLTGTGAADTQYF.

The chain links TRBV18 to TRBJ2-2; D possibly matches TRBD1 or TRBD2 (5 bases each). Trimming stripped 0 bases from V and 1 base from J, with 15 bases between. This CDR3 has 18 amino acids. CDR1 and CDR2 from the germline V gene are KGHSH and LQKENI. CDR3 region: CASSPPVRGAQNTGELFF. As DNA, the CDR3 is TGTGCCAGCTCACCACCGGTCCGAGGGGCGCAGAACACCGGGGAGCTGTTTTTT.

The chain has TRBV11-2 and TRBJ2-1; D gene ambiguous. The germline CDR1 and CDR2 sequences are SGHAT and FQNNGV. This CDR3 spans 16 amino acids. Trimming removed 5 bases at V and 3 bases at J, with 17 bases between. The CDR3 DNA sequence: TGTGCCAGCAGCCTCGACACGTTTGATGGCTACAATGAGCAGTTCTTC. Protein sequence: CASSLDTFDGYNEQFF.

The chain carries TRBV7-9 and TRBJ2-7; a possible D gene is TRBD2 (6 bases). This CDR3 is 15 amino acids long. The germline V gene encodes CDR1 SEHNR and CDR2 FQNEAQ (reference sequence). V shed 4 bases and J shed 6 bases, with 19 bases lying between them. The CDR3 nucleotides are TGTGCCAGCAGCTGGAGGGCCTCTGGATCGGGCGAGCAGTACTTC. It codes for CASSWRASGSGEQYF.

The CDR3 sequence is CASSQDYRSGANVLTF. Written as DNA, the CDR3 is TGTGCCAGCAGCCAAGATTACAGGTCTGGGGCCAACGTCCTGACTTTC. The chain employs TRBV3-1 (or the pseudogene TRBV3-2) and TRBJ2-6, with D possibly being TRBD1 (5 bases). Looked up from germline, CDR1 is LGHDT and CDR2 is YNNKEL (reference sequence). The CDR3 is made up of 16 amino acids. The germline V and J ends were trimmed by 0 bases and 1 base, with 7 bases remaining between them.

The V call is TRBV5-1, the J call TRBJ2-7; TRBD1 is a possible D gene (6 bases). The CDR3 has 16 amino acids. The germline V gene has CDR1 SGHRS and CDR2 YFSETQ. V dropped 0 bases and J dropped 2 bases, with 15 bases sitting between them. The chain's CDR3 is CASSLATGQTTYEQYF. CDR3 bases: TGCGCCAGCAGCTTGGCGACGGGACAAACAACCTACGAGCAGTACTTC. Full variable domain (missing parts from reference TRBV5-1 and TRBJ2-7): KAGVTQTPRYLIKTRGQQVTLSCSPISGHRSVSWYQQTPGQGLQFLFEYFSETQRNKGNFPGRFSGRQFSNSRSEMNVSTLELGDSALYLCASSLATGQTTYEQYFGPGTRLTVT.

This clone was seen a single time. This chain connects TRBV2 to TRBJ2-5; D remains unclear. The CDR3 totals 14 residues. CDR1 SNHLY and CDR2 FYNNEI come from the germline V gene. Trimming cost V 3 bases and J 11 bases, with 19 bases left between them. This chain's CDR3 is CASSDGGSLSLQYF. The CDR3 DNA follows: TGTGCCAGCAGTGACGGTGGTTCCCTCAGTCTTCAGTACTTC.

This chain links TRBV4-1 with TRBJ1-2; D might be TRBD1 (5 bases). The germline V gene has CDR1 MGHRA and CDR2 YSYEKL. The CDR3 spans 15 residues. The ends were cut back, 4 bases at V and 3 bases at J, with 15 bases in the middle. CDR3 nucleotides: TGCGCCAGCAGCCCAACGGGGGGGAGAGACTATGGCTACACCTTC. Residues: CASSPTGGRDYGYTF.

V and J are TRBV28 and TRBJ1-5; D unresolved. The V and J ends lost 4 bases and 6 bases respectively, with 28 bases between them. Germline V gene lookup returns CDR1 MDHEN and CDR2 SYDVKM. The CDR3 runs 19 residues. Here the CDR3 DNA reads TGTGCCAGCAGTTCCACAACGGGTCGCATGATCTCGCTTGGTCAGCCCCAGCATTTT. It encodes CASSSTTGRMISLGQPQHF.

The chain couples TRBV4-1 to TRBJ2-3; 7 bases match TRBD1. The CDR3 consists of 15 residues. J lost 6 bases, V lost 8 bases, and 14 bases had no gene match. The V gene's germline CDR1 is MGHRA and CDR2 YSYEKL. The CDR3 DNA reads as TGCGCCAGCTGCCGCCTAGGGGTGACAGGGGATACGCAGTATTTT. Amino acid sequence: CASCRLGVTGDTQYF.

J is TRBJ1-2 and V is TRBV12-3 or TRBV12-4; D may be TRBD1 (6 bases). Between the trimmed V and J ends, which lost 5 bases and 0 bases, there was a span of 7 bases. The CDR3 totals 13 residues. CDR3 in DNA: TGTGCCAGCAGTACAGGGTCTAACTATGGCTACACCTTC. This translates into CASSTGSNYGYTF.

The rearrangement links TRBV10-3 to TRBJ1-6, with a weak D call TRBD1 (5 bases). The V and J ends lost 10 bases and 6 bases respectively, with 25 bases between them. CDR1 is ENHRY and CDR2 is SYGVKD in the germline V gene. The CDR3 contains 17 residues. The CDR3 bases are TGTGCCACCGTCGGGGCGGCCTTACCCTCGTCTAATTCACCCCTCCACTTT. It translates to CATVGAALPSSNSPLHF.

The chain carries TRBV20-1 and TRBJ2-1; D is uncertain. Germline loops: CDR1 DFQATT, CDR2 SNEGSKA (reference sequence). V was trimmed by 3 bases and J by 10 bases, leaving 7 bases between them. CDR3 length: 10 residues. The CDR3 region is CSASVQEQFF. The DNA of the CDR3 is TGCAGTGCTAGCGTTCAGGAGCAGTTCTTC.

The V gene is TRBV10-3, the J gene TRBJ1-3, with D uncertain. The CDR3 has 15 amino acids. Trimming cost V 2 bases and J 0 bases, with 8 bases left between them. Germline V CDR1 and CDR2: ENHRY, SYGVKD. CDR3 DNA sequence: TGTGCCATCAGTGAGCCCGGCGACTCTGGAAACACCATATATTTT. Translated: CAISEPGDSGNTIYF.

The chain recombines TRBV4-2 with TRBJ2-2; no firm D call. V dropped 0 bases and J dropped 8 bases, with 13 bases sitting between them. This CDR3 contains 15 residues. Germline V gene lookup returns CDR1 LGHNA and CDR2 YNFKEQ. The CDR3 protein is CASSQEKGNPGELFF. CDR3 nucleotides: TGTGCCAGCAGCCAAGAGAAAGGAAACCCGGGGGAGCTGTTTTTT.

The V and J genes are TRBV6-2 or TRBV6-3 and TRBJ1-2, with 7 bases that match TRBD1. The V and J ends lost 2 bases and 5 bases, in that order; junction bases with no gene match: 5. The germline V gene has CDR1 MNHEY and CDR2 SVGEGT. The CDR3 runs to 14 residues. Written as DNA, the CDR3 is TGTGCCAGCAGTTACAGCCGGGACAGTTATGGCTACACCTTC. Protein: CASSYSRDSYGYTF.

The chain links TRBV2 to TRBJ2-7; D call uncertain. Trimming left V 3 bases short and J 4 bases short, with 16 bases between. Germline CDR1 SNHLY, CDR2 FYNNEI. The CDR3 has 15 amino acids. CDR3 amino acids: CASSESQVAAYEQYF. CDR3 nucleotide sequence: TGTGCCAGCAGTGAGTCCCAGGTGGCAGCTTACGAGCAGTACTTC.

This chain uses TRBV6-2 or TRBV6-3 with TRBJ2-7; D possibly uses TRBD1 or TRBD2 (6 bases each). Deletions cut 4 bases from V and 6 bases from J, with 16 bases between. Germline values: CDR1 MNHEY, CDR2 SVGEGT. The CDR3 covers 14 residues. Here the CDR3 DNA reads TGTGCCAGCAGTTGGGGGGCGCAAAGCGGCGAGCAGTACTTC. Its protein is CASSWGAQSGEQYF.

The chain recombines TRBV24-1 with TRBJ2-3; 7 nucleotides agree with TRBD1. The germline gives CDR1 KGHDR, CDR2 SFDVKD. The length of the CDR3 is 14 residues. The ends lost 1 base at V and 6 bases at J; junction bases unmatched: 3. In DNA, the CDR3 is TGTGCCACCAGTGATTTTACAGGGGCGGATACGCAGTATTTT. Translating it yields CATSDFTGADTQYF.